The 27 T cell receptor beta chains below all came from one sample that was sequenced in a study of T-cell reconstitution after alpha-beta-depleted transplantation in children. Researchers prepared the TCRbeta library using unique molecular identifiers, the study reports. In TCRdb, the PCR reads were re-called with MiXCR into one record per CDR3 protein. The table includes just over 950,000 distinct CDR3 sequences, about 26% detected once. The starting material was PBMCs, mostly from graft donor cells, obtained 360 days after TCRalphabeta/CD19-depleted stem cell transplant. The receptors derive from a boy younger than two who had a stem cell transplant for SCID, so the T cells may come from the graft donor.

V gene TRBV5-1 combines with J gene TRBJ2-7; D is possibly TRBD2 (5 bases). The CDR3 extends over 13 amino acids. The germline gives CDR1 SGHRS, CDR2 YFSETQ. Trimming took off 2 bases at V and 7 bases at J, with 13 bases between the two ends. As DNA, the CDR3 is TGCGCCAGCAGCTTCAATTCTCCGGGGGAGCAGTACTTC. It encodes CASSFNSPGEQYF.

This clonotype was seen at least ten times. The rearrangement uses TRBV27 and TRBJ1-1, with D tentatively TRBD1 (5 bases). The CDR3 covers 14 residues. Germline loops: CDR1 MNHEY, CDR2 SMNVEV (reference sequence). Trimming stripped 4 bases from V and 1 base from J, with 10 bases between. For the CDR3, the DNA is TGTGCCAGCAGTTCTAGACAGCCGAACACTGAAGCTTTCTTT. Protein: CASSSRQPNTEAFF.

The chain joins TRBV7-9 to TRBJ2-3; D could derive from TRBD1 or TRBD2 (5 bases each). Trimming stripped 10 bases from V and 9 bases from J, with 20 bases between. The CDR3 contains 13 residues. The germline V gene has CDR1 SEHNR and CDR2 FQNEAQ (reference sequence). In nucleotides, the CDR3 is TGTGCCACCCGGGACGGAAATGTGGGGACGCAGTATTTT. As protein: CATRDGNVGTQYF.

This clonotype was seen more than once but under ten times. The genes are TRBV10-3 and TRBJ1-1; the match to TRBD1 covers 8 bases. The CDR3 contains 13 residues. Germline V gives CDR1 ENHRY, CDR2 SYGVKD. The J segment lost 6 bases and the V segment lost 6 bases, leaving 6 bases of the junction unmatched. CDR3 in amino acids: CAISLGQGAEAFF. The CDR3 DNA is TGTGCCATCAGCCTTGGACAGGGCGCTGAAGCTTTCTTT.

The rearrangement links TRBV7-3 to TRBJ2-1; a possible D gene is TRBD2 (5 bases). Trimming pared 4 bases from V and 11 bases from J, leaving 18 bases between. Germline V CDR1 and CDR2: SGHTA, FQGTGA. The CDR3 consists of 14 residues. CDR3 sequence (DNA): TGTGCCAGCAGCTCTCCCGGCTGGGGAGCGCAGCAGTTCTTC. This gives the protein CASSSPGWGAQQFF.

V gene TRBV7-9 combines with J gene TRBJ1-4; no firm D call. The CDR3 runs 12 residues. Germline CDR1 SEHNR, CDR2 FQNEAQ (reference sequence). V lost 5 bases and J 8 bases, leaving 9 bases between the germline ends. The DNA of the CDR3 is TGTGCCAGCAGCACAGACAAGGAAAAACTGTTTTTT. Translating gives CASSTDKEKLFF. Filled out from reference TRBV7-9 and TRBJ1-4, the complete variable domain reads DTGVSQNPRHKITKRGQNVTFRCDPISEHNRLYWYRQTLGQGPEFLTYFQNEAQLEKSRLLSDRFSAERPKGSFSTLEIQRTEQGDSAMYLCASSTDKEKLFFGSGTQLSVL.

The gene calls are TRBV20-1 and TRBJ1-5; no definite D call. The CDR3 consists of 15 residues. V lost 0 bases, J lost 4 bases, and 13 bases lay in between. Germline V gene lookup returns CDR1 DFQATT and CDR2 SNEGSKA (reference sequence). Here the CDR3 reads CSARDPGRANQPQHF. The DNA of the CDR3 is TGCAGTGCTAGAGATCCCGGACGGGCTAATCAGCCCCAGCATTTT.

The chain has TRBV5-1 and TRBJ2-5; 8 bases align to TRBD2. The germline V gene has CDR1 SGHRS and CDR2 YFSETQ. The CDR3 totals 16 residues. V dropped 4 bases and J dropped 2; count of bases not matched to a gene: 10. CDR3 amino acids: CASSQIAGQTQETQYF. DNA for the CDR3: TGCGCCAGCAGCCAGATAGCGGGACAAACTCAAGAGACCCAGTACTTC. Using reference TRBV5-1 and TRBJ2-5 for the parts outside the CDR3, the full variable domain is KAGVTQTPRYLIKTRGQQVTLSCSPISGHRSVSWYQQTPGQGLQFLFEYFSETQRNKGNFPGRFSGRQFSNSRSEMNVSTLELGDSALYLCASSQIAGQTQETQYFGPGTRLLVL.

This chain joins TRBV5-8 and TRBJ1-1, with D unclear. CDR3 length equals 12 residues. Germline values: CDR1 SGHTS, CDR2 YDEGEE. V lost 5 bases and J lost 3, with 8 bases in between. The CDR3 region is CASRVEDTEAFF. CDR3 DNA: TGTGCCAGCAGGGTAGAGGACACTGAAGCTTTCTTT. The full variable domain, with the rest looked up from reference TRBV5-8 and TRBJ1-1, is EAGVTQSPTHLIKTRGQQATLRCSPISGHTSVYWYQQALGLGLQFLLWYDEGEERNRGNFPPRFSGRQFPNYSSELNVNALELEDSALYLCASRVEDTEAFFGQGTRLTVV.

The chain recombines TRBV5-5 with TRBJ2-1; D is possibly TRBD2 (6 bases). V lost 3 bases, J lost 0 bases, and 13 bases lay in between. Looked up from germline, CDR1 is SGHKS and CDR2 is YYEKEE (reference sequence). CDR3 length: 16 residues. The DNA for the CDR3 is TGTGCCAGCAGCTACCGGACGGGAGCCTCCTACAATGAGCAGTTCTTC. This codes for CASSYRTGASYNEQFF.

The V call is TRBV4-3, the J call TRBJ1-2; a possible D gene is TRBD1 (5 bases). Germline CDR1 reads LGHNA; CDR2 reads YSLEER. This CDR3 spans 19 amino acids. The V gene lost 0 bases and the J gene lost 5 bases, with 25 bases spanning the gap. The CDR3 DNA sequence: TGCGCCAGCAGCCAAGATTCCGCACGAGGGGACGGAGTCTTTTATGGCTACACCTTC. Translated, it gives CASSQDSARGDGVFYGYTF.

The J gene is TRBJ2-5, the V gene TRBV5-1; tentative D call: TRBD2 (5 bases). V gave up 0 bases and J gave up 7 bases, with 10 bases separating them. In germline, CDR1 is SGHRS, CDR2 YFSETQ. This CDR3 has 13 amino acids. The CDR3: CASSLGEKGTQYF. The CDR3 DNA reads TGCGCCAGCAGCTTGGGGGAGAAAGGGACCCAGTACTTC.

The chain joins TRBV30 to TRBJ1-4; no definite D call. The CDR3 runs to 14 residues. The ends were cut back, 0 bases at V and 7 bases at J, with 12 bases in the middle. The germline CDR1 and CDR2 sequences are GTSNPN and SVGIG (reference sequence). In DNA, the CDR3 is TGTGCCTGGAGTGTAGAGGGTGAGGGTGAAAAACTGTTTTTT. Translating gives CAWSVEGEGEKLFF.

This chain connects TRBV10-3 to TRBJ2-7; 7 bases align to TRBD1. From germline, CDR1 is ENHRY and CDR2 SYGVKD. This CDR3 is 13 amino acids long. V shed 7 bases and J 0 bases; nucleotides not matched to a gene: 3. The CDR3: CAIKDRNSYEQYF. Written as DNA, the CDR3 is TGTGCCATCAAGGACAGGAACTCCTACGAGCAGTACTTC.

This clonotype was observed a few times. The chain recombines TRBV4-1 with TRBJ1-4, with TRBD1 matching 7 bases. The CDR3 extends over 14 amino acids. The germline CDR1 and CDR2 sequences are MGHRA and YSYEKL. J lost 8 bases, V lost 1 base, and 4 bases had no gene match. The CDR3 DNA sequence: TGCGCCAGCAGCCAAGGGACAGGTGGCGAAAAACTGTTTTTT. Amino acid sequence: CASSQGTGGEKLFF.

This chain joins TRBV7-6 and TRBJ2-7; a weak D match, TRBD2 (7 bases). This CDR3 comprises 14 residues. CDR1 SGHVS and CDR2 FNYEAQ come from the germline V gene. Trimming removed 9 bases at V and 7 bases at J, with 22 bases between. The CDR3: CASGLGGASREQYF. The CDR3, as DNA: TGTGCCAGTGGGTTGGGGGGGGCCTCGAGGGAGCAGTACTTC.

The table lists this clonotype with a few counts. This chain joins TRBV6-5 and TRBJ1-2; the match to TRBD1 covers 8 bases. This CDR3 has 15 amino acids. The germline CDR1 and CDR2 sequences are MNHEY and SVGAGI. V trimming: 2 bases; J trimming: 4 bases; junction bases outside the gene matches: 6. CDR3 DNA sequence: TGTGCCAGCAGTTACGTCCGTACAGGGGGCTATGGCTACACCTTC. The encoded protein is CASSYVRTGGYGYTF.

This chain joins TRBV4-1 and TRBJ2-7; D gene unclear. The CDR3 is 15 amino acids. Germline V CDR1 and CDR2: MGHRA, YSYEKL. V was cut by 1 base and J by 1 base, with 11 bases left in between. This chain's CDR3 is CASSQVLGSSYEQYF. The CDR3 DNA reads TGCGCCAGCAGCCAAGTGTTGGGCAGTTCCTACGAGCAGTACTTC.

This rearrangement joins TRBV29-1 to TRBJ2-1; 7 nucleotides line up with TRBD1. Per the germline V gene, CDR1 is SQVTM and CDR2 is ANQGSEA. The CDR3 spans 17 residues. V lost 2 bases to trimming and J lost 7 bases; unmatched junction nucleotides: 17. The CDR3 bases are TGCAGCGTTGAATCCCGTGACAGGGAAGTTGGGTGGAATGAGCAGTTCTTC. This sequence encodes CSVESRDREVGWNEQFF.

The chain links TRBV7-9 to TRBJ2-2, with TRBD2 identical over 7 bases. Looked up from germline, CDR1 is SEHNR and CDR2 is FQNEAQ (reference sequence). The ends lost 5 bases at V and 1 base at J; junction bases unmatched: 10. The CDR3 is 17 residues long. The CDR3: CASSQNKVAGNTGELFF. In DNA, the CDR3 is TGTGCCAGCAGCCAGAATAAGGTAGCGGGGAACACCGGGGAGCTGTTTTTT.

The sample holds a few counts of this clonotype. Written as DNA, the CDR3 is TGCGCCAGCAGCTGGGTAGCGGGGAGTACCGGGGAGCTGTTTTTT. Its protein product is CASSWVAGSTGELFF. The V gene is TRBV5-1, the J gene TRBJ2-2; 8 bases map to TRBD2. Germline-derived CDR1 and CDR2 are SGHRS and YFSETQ. This CDR3 comprises 15 residues. V gave up 3 bases and J gave up 5 bases; unmatched junction bases: 6.

V usage is TRBV10-3 and J usage is TRBJ2-1; 7 bases line up with TRBD2. This CDR3 has 14 residues. The V gene's germline CDR1 is ENHRY and CDR2 SYGVKD. Trimming cost V 6 bases and J 6 bases; bases outside gene matches: 8. The CDR3 DNA is TGTGCCATCAGGGGAGGGGCCGTCCGCAATGAGCAGTTCTTC. It encodes CAIRGGAVRNEQFF.

V gene TRBV5-1 combines with J gene TRBJ2-5; a weak D match, TRBD1 (6 bases). This CDR3 region has 15 residues. The V gene's germline CDR1 is SGHRS and CDR2 YFSETQ. The V end was cut by 1 base, the J end by 2 bases, with 12 bases between. Written as DNA, the CDR3 is TGCGCCAGCAGCTTGACTCCGGGACAACAAGAGACCCAGTACTTC. Translated, it gives CASSLTPGQQETQYF.

The CDR3 nucleotides are TGTGCCAGCAGTGAAGGGGGGACCATGCAGGAGAACAATGAGCAGTTCTTC. This sequence encodes CASSEGGTMQENNEQFF. The chain combines TRBV2 with TRBJ2-1; either TRBD1 or TRBD2 may supply D (5 bases each). Germline CDR1 SNHLY, CDR2 FYNNEI. The CDR3 is 17 residues long. V was cut by 1 base and J by 5 bases, with 18 bases left in between.

The chain joins TRBV7-9 to TRBJ2-5; no clear D. The germline V gene encodes CDR1 SEHNR and CDR2 FQNEAQ (reference sequence). V lost 5 bases, J lost 2 bases, and 12 bases lay in between. The CDR3 is made up of 14 amino acids. DNA of the CDR3: TGTGCCAGCAGCCCCGGTTGGGTGCAAGAGACCCAGTACTTC. Translation gives CASSPGWVQETQYF.

The V gene is TRBV5-1, the J gene TRBJ2-1; D possibly corresponds to TRBD1 (6 bases). The CDR3 is 16 residues long. Deletions cut 0 bases from V and 4 bases from J, with 14 bases between. Germline V gene data show CDR1 as SGHRS and CDR2 as YFSETQ. The CDR3 is CASSLGNRARYNEQFF. The CDR3 nucleotides read TGCGCCAGCAGCTTGGGCAACAGGGCTCGTTACAATGAGCAGTTCTTC. The full variable domain, completed using reference TRBV5-1 and TRBJ2-1, is KAGVTQTPRYLIKTRGQQVTLSCSPISGHRSVSWYQQTPGQGLQFLFEYFSETQRNKGNFPGRFSGRQFSNSRSEMNVSTLELGDSALYLCASSLGNRARYNEQFFGPGTRLTVL.

This clonotype was observed a few times. This chain uses TRBV6-2 or TRBV6-3 with TRBJ2-3; D possibly corresponds to TRBD2 (5 bases). V was trimmed by 3 bases and J by 6 bases, leaving 13 bases between them. This CDR3 is 14 amino acids long. Germline V gene sequence: CDR1 MNHEY, CDR2 SVGEGT. The CDR3 sequence is CASSYRTRGDTQYF. As DNA, the CDR3 is TGTGCCAGCAGTTATCGAACGAGAGGGGATACGCAGTATTTT.